This TCR beta chain was sequenced for a study of vaccination and CD4 T cells after COVID-19. Overall study context: Convalescent patients, SARS-CoV-2 positive by nasal swab PCR, comprised under 10 mild cases and one severe case. In the control cultures, a CEFX pool, an HIV-1 Nef pool, or no peptide was supplied. Findings of the study overall: For SARS-CoV-2-reactive clonotypes, the median went from about 20 to 38, a nonsignificant increase.

The Oncomine TCR Beta short-read assay was what sequenced the DNA obtained from cultured CD4+ T cells. The source of extracted genomic DNA was cultured CD4+ T cells. TCRdb re-analysed the PCR reads in MiXCR, keeping a single row per CDR3 protein. The data show over 2,500 distinct CDR3 sequences, with roughly 21% seen just once and 35% to 50% held by the top ten. On this clonotype: Its antigen is undetermined.

Treatment noted: approximately nine-day PBMC culture with coronavirus spike peptide pools or control peptides (ViraFEST assay). Deletions cut 0 bases from V and 5 bases from J, with 11 bases between. The CDR3 is 14 amino acids. The germline V gene encodes CDR1 SGHRS and CDR2 YFSETQ. The source is a human donor who had recovered from COVID-19. The J gene is TRBJ1-1, the V gene TRBV5-1, with a weak D call TRBD1 (5 bases). The sample taken for sequencing was CD4+ T cells from blood, cultured in vitro. The CDR3, as DNA: TGCGCCAGCAGCTTGGCCAGTCGGGGGACTGAAGCTTTCTTT. Translation: CASSLASRGTEAFF.